The present entry profiles one TCR beta chain with its context. The antigen is unknown. This CDR3 contains 14 residues. Germline CDR1 is MDHEN and CDR2 is SYDVKM. Trimming removed 8 bases at V and 3 bases at J, with 16 bases between. The data were taken from a study of blood T cells in healthy people across ages. Study in general: When template switching was applied, about one barcoded beta molecule was captured per two T cells.

Using a J-beta primer mix together with a sample-barcoded 5' primer, a second PCR was run for roughly 6 to 11 cycles. TCRdb independently ran MiXCR on the 5' RACE reads; one entry per CDR3 protein. The sample has about 830,000 distinct CDR3 sequences; around 68% are singletons. Study-wide results and caveats: As age increased, TCR beta diversity per million T cells fell in a roughly linear fashion. Naive CD4+ cell counts and diversity both ran higher in long-lived than in aged donors. Diversity figures based on one million T cells were deemed too low.

The sequence was obtained from a young man in good health. This chain uses TRBV28 with TRBJ1-2, with D tentatively TRBD1 (6 bases). The sample consisted of blood. The CDR3 reads CASRGGRLYYGYTF. For the CDR3, the DNA is TGTGCCAGCCGGGGGGGGCGCTTGTACTATGGCTACACCTTC.